The clone carrying this T cell receptor beta chain was observed once. Its antigen is unknown. The CDR3 has 16 amino acids. CDR1 is MDHEN, CDR2 SYDVKM, per germline. The trim removed 4 bases at V and 4 bases at J, leaving 7 bases unmatched. An Oncomine TCR Beta short-read assay was used to sequence the DNA from cultured CD4+ T cells. TCRdb analysed the PCR reads with MiXCR anew, one entry per CDR3 protein. The table shows tens of thousands of distinct CDR3 sequences, with less than 80% occurring only once. This sample was included in a study of vaccination and CD4 T cells after COVID-19. On the study more broadly: Of the convalescent patients, who were SARS-CoV-2 positive by nasal swab PCR, 9 or 10 had mild and one severe disease.

As for treatment: approximately 10-day PBMC culture with coronavirus spike peptide pools or control peptides (ViraFEST assay). The sequenced sample consisted of CD4+ T cells from blood, cultured in vitro. V and J are TRBV28 and TRBJ2-1, with 10 bases aligning to TRBD1. This sequence originates from a human donor who had recovered from COVID-19. The chain's CDR3 is CASSSPGTGEYNEQFF. CDR3 in DNA: TGTGCCAGCAGTTCCCCCGGGACAGGGGAATACAATGAGCAGTTCTTC.